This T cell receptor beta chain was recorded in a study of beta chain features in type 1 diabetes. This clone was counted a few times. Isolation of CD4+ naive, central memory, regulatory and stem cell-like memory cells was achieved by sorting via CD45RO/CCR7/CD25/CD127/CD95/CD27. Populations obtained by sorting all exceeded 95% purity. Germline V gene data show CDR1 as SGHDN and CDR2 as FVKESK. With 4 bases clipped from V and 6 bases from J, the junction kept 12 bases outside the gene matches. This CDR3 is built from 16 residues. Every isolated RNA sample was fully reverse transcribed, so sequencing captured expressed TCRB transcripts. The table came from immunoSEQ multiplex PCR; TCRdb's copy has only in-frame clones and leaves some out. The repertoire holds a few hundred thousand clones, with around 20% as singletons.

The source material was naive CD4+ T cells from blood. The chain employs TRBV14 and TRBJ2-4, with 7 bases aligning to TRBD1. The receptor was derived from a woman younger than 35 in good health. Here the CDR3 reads CASSPYRGQTVNIQYF. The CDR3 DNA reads TGTGCCAGCAGCCCCTATAGGGGGCAGACGGTAAACATTCAGTACTTC.